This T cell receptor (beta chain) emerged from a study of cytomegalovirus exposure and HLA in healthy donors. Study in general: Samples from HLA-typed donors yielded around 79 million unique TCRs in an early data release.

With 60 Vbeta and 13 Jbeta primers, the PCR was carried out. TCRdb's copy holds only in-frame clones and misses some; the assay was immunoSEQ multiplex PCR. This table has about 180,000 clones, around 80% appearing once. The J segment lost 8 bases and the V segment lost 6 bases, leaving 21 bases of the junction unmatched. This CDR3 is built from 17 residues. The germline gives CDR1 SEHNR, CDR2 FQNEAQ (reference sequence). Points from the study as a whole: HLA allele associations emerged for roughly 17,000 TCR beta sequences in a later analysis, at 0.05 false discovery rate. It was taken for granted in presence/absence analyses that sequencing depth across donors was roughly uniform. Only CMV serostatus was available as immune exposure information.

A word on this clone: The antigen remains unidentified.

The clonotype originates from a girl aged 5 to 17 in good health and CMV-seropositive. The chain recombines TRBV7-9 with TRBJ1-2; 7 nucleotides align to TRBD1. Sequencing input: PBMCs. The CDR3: CASSSIKTPRQGDGYTF. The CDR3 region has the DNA TGTGCCAGCAGTTCTATAAAAACTCCGCGACAGGGTGACGGCTACACCTTC. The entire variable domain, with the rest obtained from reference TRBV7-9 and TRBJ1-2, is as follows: DTGVSQNPRHKITKRGQNVTFRCDPISEHNRLYWYRQTLGQGPEFLTYFQNEAQLEKSRLLSDRFSAERPKGSFSTLEIQRTEQGDSAMYLCASSSIKTPRQGDGYTFGSGTRLTVV.